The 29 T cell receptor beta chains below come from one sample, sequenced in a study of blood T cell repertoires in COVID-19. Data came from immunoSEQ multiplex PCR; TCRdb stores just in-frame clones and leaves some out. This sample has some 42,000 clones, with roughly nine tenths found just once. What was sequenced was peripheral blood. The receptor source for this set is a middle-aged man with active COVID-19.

In DNA, the CDR3 is TGTGCCAGCAGTGAATCCGGGACAGCGCTCTACGAGCAGTACTTC. Its protein product is CASSESGTALYEQYF. The chain joins TRBV25-1 to TRBJ2-7, with 7 bases that match TRBD1. Losses at the gene ends were 1 base for V and 3 bases for J; bases not matched to a gene: 6. This CDR3 contains 15 residues. Germline values: CDR1 MGHDK, CDR2 SYGVNS.

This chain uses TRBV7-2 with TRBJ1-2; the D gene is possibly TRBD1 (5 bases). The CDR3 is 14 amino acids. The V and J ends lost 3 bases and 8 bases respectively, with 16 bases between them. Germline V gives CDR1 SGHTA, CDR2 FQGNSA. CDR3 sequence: CASSFNPGNYGYTF. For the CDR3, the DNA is TGTGCCAGCAGCTTTAACCCAGGGAATTACGGCTACACCTTC. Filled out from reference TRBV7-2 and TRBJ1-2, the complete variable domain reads GAGVSQSPSNKVTEKGKDVELRCDPISGHTALYWYRQSLGQGLEFLIYFQGNSAPDKSGLPSDRFSAERTGGSVSTLTIQRTQQEDSAVYLCASSFNPGNYGYTFGSGTRLTVV.

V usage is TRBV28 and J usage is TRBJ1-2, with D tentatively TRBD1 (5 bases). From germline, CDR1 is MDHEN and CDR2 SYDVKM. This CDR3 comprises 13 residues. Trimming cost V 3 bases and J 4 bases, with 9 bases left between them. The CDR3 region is CASSLGGGYGYTF. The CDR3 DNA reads TGTGCCAGCAGTTTGGGGGGTGGCTATGGCTACACCTTC.

CDR3: CASSHGDLEYEQYF. In DNA, the CDR3 is TGCGCCAGCAGTCACGGGGATTTGGAGTACGAGCAGTACTTC. This chain joins TRBV5-1 and TRBJ2-7; TRBD2 is a possible D gene (5 bases). From germline, CDR1 is SGHRS and CDR2 YFSETQ. V was pared by 5 bases and J by 4 bases, with 16 bases between. This CDR3 is built from 14 residues.

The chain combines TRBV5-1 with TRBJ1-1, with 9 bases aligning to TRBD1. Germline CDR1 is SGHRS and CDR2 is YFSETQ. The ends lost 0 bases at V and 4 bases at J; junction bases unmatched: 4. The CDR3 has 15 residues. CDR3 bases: TGCGCCAGCAGCTTGGCCCTGGACAGGGGCACTGAAGCTTTCTTT. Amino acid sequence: CASSLALDRGTEAFF.

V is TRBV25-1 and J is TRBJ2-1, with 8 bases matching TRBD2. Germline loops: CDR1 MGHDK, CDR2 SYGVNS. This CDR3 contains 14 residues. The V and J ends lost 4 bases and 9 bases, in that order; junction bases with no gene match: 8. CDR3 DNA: TGTGCCAGCAGTGGACCGGGACTAGGTCGTGAGCAGTTCTTC. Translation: CASSGPGLGREQFF.

Here the CDR3 DNA reads TGTGCCAGCAGCCAAGCAGGGACAGGGGGCTTGGTGAACACTGAAGCTTTCTTT. This gives the protein CASSQAGTGGLVNTEAFF. The chain links TRBV3-1 (or the pseudogene TRBV3-2) to TRBJ1-1; 12 positions agree with TRBD1. The length of the CDR3 is 18 residues. CDR1 is LGHDT and CDR2 is YNNKEL in the germline V gene (reference sequence). The ends lost 1 base at V and 0 bases at J; junction bases unmatched: 6.

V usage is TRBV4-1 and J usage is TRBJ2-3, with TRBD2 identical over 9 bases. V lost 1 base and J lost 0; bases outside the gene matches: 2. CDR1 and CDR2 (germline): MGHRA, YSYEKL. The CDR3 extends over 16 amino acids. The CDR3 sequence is CASSQVTSGSTDTQYF. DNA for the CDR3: TGCGCCAGCAGCCAAGTAACTAGCGGGAGCACAGATACGCAGTATTTT.

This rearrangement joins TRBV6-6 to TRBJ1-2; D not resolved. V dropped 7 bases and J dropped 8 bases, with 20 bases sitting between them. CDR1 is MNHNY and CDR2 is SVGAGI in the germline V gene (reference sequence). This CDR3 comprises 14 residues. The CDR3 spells CASTSLGTEGGYTF. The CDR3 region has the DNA TGTGCCAGCACATCACTCGGAACAGAGGGCGGCTACACCTTC.

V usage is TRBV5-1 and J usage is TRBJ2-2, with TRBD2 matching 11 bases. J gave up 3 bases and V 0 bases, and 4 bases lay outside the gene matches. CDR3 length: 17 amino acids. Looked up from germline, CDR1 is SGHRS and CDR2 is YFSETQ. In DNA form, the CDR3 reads TGCGCCAGCAGCTTGGGACTAGCGGGGAGGCACACCGGGGAGCTGTTTTTT. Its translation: CASSLGLAGRHTGELFF.

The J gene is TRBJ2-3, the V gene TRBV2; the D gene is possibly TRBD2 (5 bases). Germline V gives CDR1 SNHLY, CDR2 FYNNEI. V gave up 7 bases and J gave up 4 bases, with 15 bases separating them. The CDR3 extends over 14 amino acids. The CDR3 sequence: CASKASSGPDTQYF. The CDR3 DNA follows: TGTGCCAGCAAGGCTAGCAGTGGCCCAGATACGCAGTATTTT. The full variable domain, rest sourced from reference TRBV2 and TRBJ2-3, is EPEVTQTPSHQVTQMGQEVILRCVPISNHLYFYWYRQILGQKVEFLVSFYNNEISEKSEIFDDQFSVERPDGSNFTLKIRSTKLEDSAMYFCASKASSGPDTQYFGPGTRLTVL.

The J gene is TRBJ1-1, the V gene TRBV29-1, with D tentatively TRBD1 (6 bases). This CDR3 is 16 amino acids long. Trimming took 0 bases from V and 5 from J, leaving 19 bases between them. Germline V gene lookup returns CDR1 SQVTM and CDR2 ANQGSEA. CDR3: CSVEDWGAWGGTEAFF. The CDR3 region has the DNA TGCAGCGTTGAAGATTGGGGGGCCTGGGGAGGGACTGAAGCTTTCTTT.

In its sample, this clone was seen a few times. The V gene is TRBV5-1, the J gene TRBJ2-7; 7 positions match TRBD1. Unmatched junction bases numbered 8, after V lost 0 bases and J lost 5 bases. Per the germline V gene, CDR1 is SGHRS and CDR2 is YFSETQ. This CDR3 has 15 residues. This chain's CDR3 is CASSLADHDRDEQYF. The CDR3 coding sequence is TGCGCCAGCAGCTTGGCCGATCACGACAGGGACGAGCAGTACTTC.

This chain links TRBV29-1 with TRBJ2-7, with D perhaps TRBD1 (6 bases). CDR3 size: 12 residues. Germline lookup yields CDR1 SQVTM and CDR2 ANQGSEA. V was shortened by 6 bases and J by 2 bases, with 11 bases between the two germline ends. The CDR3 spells CSVSTGAYEQYF. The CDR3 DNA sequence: TGCAGCGTCTCGACAGGAGCCTACGAGCAGTACTTC.

The CDR3 region is CASSLGLAGLTDTQYF. The CDR3 nucleotides read TGCGCCAGCAGCTTGGGACTAGCGGGTCTCACAGATACGCAGTATTTT. This chain links TRBV5-1 with TRBJ2-3, with 10 bases that match TRBD2. Trimming removed 0 bases from V and 2 bases from J; junction bases left unmatched: 3. Germline CDR1 is SGHRS and CDR2 is YFSETQ. There are 16 residues in the CDR3.

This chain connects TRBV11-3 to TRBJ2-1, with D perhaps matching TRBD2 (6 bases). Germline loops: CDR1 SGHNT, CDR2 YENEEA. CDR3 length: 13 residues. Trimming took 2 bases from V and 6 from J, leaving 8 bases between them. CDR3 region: CASSLRGSNEQFF. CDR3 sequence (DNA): TGTGCCAGCAGCTTACGGGGGAGCAATGAGCAGTTCTTC.

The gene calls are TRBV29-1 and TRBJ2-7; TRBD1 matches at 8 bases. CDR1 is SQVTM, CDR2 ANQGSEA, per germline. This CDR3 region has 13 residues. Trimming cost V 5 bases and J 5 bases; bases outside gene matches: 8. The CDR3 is CSVTTGVGNEQYF. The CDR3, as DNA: TGCAGCGTTACGACAGGGGTGGGAAACGAGCAGTACTTC.

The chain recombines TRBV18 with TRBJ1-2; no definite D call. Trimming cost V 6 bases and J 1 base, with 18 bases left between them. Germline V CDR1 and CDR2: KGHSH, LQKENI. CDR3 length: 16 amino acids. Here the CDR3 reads CASSLGRARGNYGYTF. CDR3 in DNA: TGTGCCAGCTCCCTCGGGAGGGCGCGGGGTAACTATGGCTACACCTTC.

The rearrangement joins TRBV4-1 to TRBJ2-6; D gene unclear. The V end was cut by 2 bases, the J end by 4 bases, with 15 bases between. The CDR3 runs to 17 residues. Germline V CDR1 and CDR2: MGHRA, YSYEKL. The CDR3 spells CASSQQPPQAGANVLTF. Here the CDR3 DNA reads TGCGCCAGCAGCCAACAACCCCCCCAGGCCGGGGCCAACGTCCTGACTTTC.

The CDR3, as DNA: TGTGCCAGCAGCGTAGCTCAGGCTAGCGGGAGACACGAGCAGTACTTC. Residues: CASSVAQASGRHEQYF. The rearrangement links TRBV9 to TRBJ2-7; TRBD2 agrees at 10 bases. This CDR3 comprises 16 residues. V was clipped by 0 bases and J by 5 bases; unmatched bases: 8. Per germline, CDR1 SGDLS and CDR2 YYNGEE. Based on the CDR3 plus reference TRBV9 and TRBJ2-7, the full variable domain is DSGVTQTPKHLITATGQRVTLRCSPRSGDLSVYWYQQSLDQGLQFLIQYYNGEERAKGNILERFSAQQFPDLHSELNLSSLELGDSALYFCASSVAQASGRHEQYFGPGTRLTVT.

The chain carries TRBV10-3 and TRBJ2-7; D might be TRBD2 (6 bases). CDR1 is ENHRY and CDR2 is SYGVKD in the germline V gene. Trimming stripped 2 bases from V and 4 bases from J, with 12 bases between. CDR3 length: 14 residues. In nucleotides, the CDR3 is TGTGCCATCAGTGAGGCGGGACCCTCATACGAGCAGTACTTC. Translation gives CAISEAGPSYEQYF.

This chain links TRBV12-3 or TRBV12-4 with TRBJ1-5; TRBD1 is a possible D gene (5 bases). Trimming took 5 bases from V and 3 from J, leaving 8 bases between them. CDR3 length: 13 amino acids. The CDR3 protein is CASSRQINQPQHF. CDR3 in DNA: TGTGCCAGCAGTCGACAGATCAATCAGCCCCAGCATTTT.

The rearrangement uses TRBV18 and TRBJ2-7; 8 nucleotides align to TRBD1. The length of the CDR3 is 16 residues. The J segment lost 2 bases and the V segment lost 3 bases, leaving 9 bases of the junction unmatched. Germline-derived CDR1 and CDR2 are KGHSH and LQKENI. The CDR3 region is CASSPLGTGRTYEQYF. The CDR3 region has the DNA TGTGCCAGCTCACCCCTGGGGACAGGCAGGACCTACGAGCAGTACTTC.

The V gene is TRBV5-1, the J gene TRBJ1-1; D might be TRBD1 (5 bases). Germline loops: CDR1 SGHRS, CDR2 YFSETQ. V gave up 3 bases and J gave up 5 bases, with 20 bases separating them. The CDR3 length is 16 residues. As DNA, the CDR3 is TGCGCCAGCAGCTGGTCCGACAGCCTCTTGAGGACTGAAGCTTTCTTT. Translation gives CASSWSDSLLRTEAFF.

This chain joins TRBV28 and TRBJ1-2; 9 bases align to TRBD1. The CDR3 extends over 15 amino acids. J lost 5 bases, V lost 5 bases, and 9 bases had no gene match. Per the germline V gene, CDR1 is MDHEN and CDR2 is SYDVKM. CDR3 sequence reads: CASSPGQGKGYGYTF. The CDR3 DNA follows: TGTGCCAGCAGTCCAGGACAGGGGAAAGGTTATGGCTACACCTTC.

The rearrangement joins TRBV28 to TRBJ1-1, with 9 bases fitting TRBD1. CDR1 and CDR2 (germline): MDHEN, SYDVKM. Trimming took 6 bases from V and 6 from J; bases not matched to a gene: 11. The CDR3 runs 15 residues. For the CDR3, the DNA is TGTGCCAGCAGCTACCCCGGGACAGGGAGTTCTGAAGCTTTCTTT. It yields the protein CASSYPGTGSSEAFF.

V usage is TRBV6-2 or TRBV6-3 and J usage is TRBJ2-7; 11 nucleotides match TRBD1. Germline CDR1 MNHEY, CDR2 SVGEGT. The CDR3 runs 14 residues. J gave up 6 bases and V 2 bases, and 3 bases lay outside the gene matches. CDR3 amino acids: CASSYGQGASEQYF. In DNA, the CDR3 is TGTGCCAGCAGTTACGGACAGGGGGCTTCCGAGCAGTACTTC.

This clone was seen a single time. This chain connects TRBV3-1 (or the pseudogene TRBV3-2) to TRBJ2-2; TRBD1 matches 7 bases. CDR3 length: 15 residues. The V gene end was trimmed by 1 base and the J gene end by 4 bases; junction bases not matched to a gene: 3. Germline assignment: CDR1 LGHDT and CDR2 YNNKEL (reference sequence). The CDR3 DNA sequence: TGTGCCAGCAGCCAAGCGACAGGGAGCACCGGGGAGCTGTTTTTT. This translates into CASSQATGSTGELFF.

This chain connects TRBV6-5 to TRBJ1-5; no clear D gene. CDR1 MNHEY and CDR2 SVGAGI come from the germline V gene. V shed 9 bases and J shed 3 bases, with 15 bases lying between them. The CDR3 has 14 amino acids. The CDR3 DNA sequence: TGTGCCAGTCTTCGGGGATGGGACAATCAGCCCCAGCATTTT. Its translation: CASLRGWDNQPQHF.